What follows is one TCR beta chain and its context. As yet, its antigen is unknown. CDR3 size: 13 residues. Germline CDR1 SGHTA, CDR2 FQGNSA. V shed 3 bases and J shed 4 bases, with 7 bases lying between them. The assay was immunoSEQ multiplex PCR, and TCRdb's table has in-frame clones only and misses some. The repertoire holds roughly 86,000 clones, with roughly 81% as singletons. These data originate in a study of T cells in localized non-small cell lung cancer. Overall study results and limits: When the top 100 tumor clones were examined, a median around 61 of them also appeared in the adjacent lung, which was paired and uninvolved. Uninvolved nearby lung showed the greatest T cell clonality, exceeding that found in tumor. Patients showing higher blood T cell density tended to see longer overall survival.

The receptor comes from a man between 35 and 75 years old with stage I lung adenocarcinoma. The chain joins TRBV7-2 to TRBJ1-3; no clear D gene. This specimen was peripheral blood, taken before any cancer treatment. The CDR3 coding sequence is TGTGCCAGCAGCTTTTTACAGGGAAACACCATATATTTT. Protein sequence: CASSFLQGNTIYF.